The clone carrying this TCR beta chain was observed a single time. This record belongs to a study of blood T cell repertoires in COVID-19. Here immunoSEQ multiplex PCR was the method, and the copy in TCRdb shows in-frame clones only, minus some. There are tens of thousands of clones in the sample; around 84% occur only once, and roughly 25% lies in the top ten. This receptor was identified in a man in his 60s with acute or convalescent COVID-19. Sequencing was carried out using peripheral blood.

This chain's CDR3 is CASSLWRGASGELFF. In DNA form, the CDR3 reads TGTGCCAGCAGCTTATGGCGGGGGGCGTCCGGGGAGCTGTTTTTT. V gene TRBV11-2 combines with J gene TRBJ2-2, with 8 bases fitting TRBD2. Germline V lookup: CDR1 SGHAT, CDR2 FQNNGV. Trimming at V came to 2 bases and at J to 6 bases, leaving 5 bases not matched to a gene. CDR3 size: 15 residues.